Below, 6 T cell receptor beta chains from the same sample are listed, as sequenced in a study of blood T cells in healthy people across ages. A second about 7 to 11 cycle PCR used barcoded and J-beta primers. TCRdb recomputed calls from the 5' RACE reads with MiXCR, one row per CDR3 protein. The sample shows some 1.4 million distinct CDR3 sequences, 42% of them seen only once. Sequenced material: blood. These receptors all come from a woman younger than 35 in good health.

There are a few counts of this clonotype. This rearrangement joins TRBV7-2 to TRBJ2-3; D is possibly TRBD2 (5 bases). CDR3 length: 13 amino acids. V gave up 5 bases and J gave up 4 bases, with 10 bases separating them. Per germline, CDR1 SGHTA and CDR2 FQGNSA. The CDR3 reads CASSNTRADTQYF. CDR3 nucleotide sequence: TGTGCCAGCAGCAACACTAGAGCAGATACGCAGTATTTT.

The V gene is TRBV21-1, the J gene TRBJ2-7. TRBV21-1 is a pseudogene segment. There are 13 residues in the CDR3. CDR3 nucleotide sequence: TGTGCCAGCAGCAAAGCGCGAGCCTACGAGCAGTACTTC. It yields the protein CASSKARAYEQYF.

As to this clonotype: A clone one base away is much larger, so this may be a read error. This chain uses TRBV12-3 or TRBV12-4 with TRBJ2-3; D is perhaps TRBD1 or TRBD2 (5 bases each). Trimming shortened V by 6 bases and J by 2 bases, and 12 bases separated the two germline ends. This CDR3 spans 14 amino acids. CDR3 amino acids: CASRSGDDTDTQYF. The CDR3 DNA is TGTGCCAGCAGGAGTGGGGACGACACAGATACGCAGTATTTT.

Turning to this clonotype: A much larger clone differs by one base, so this may be a read error. The chain recombines TRBV6-1 with TRBJ1-6; D is ambiguous. Looked up from germline, CDR1 is MNHNS and CDR2 is SASEGT. Trimming shortened V by 7 bases and J by 5 bases, and 3 bases separated the two germline ends. The CDR3 has 11 residues. The CDR3: CASNDNSPLHF. DNA for the CDR3: TGTGCCAGCAACGATAATTCACCCCTCCACTTT.

The chain combines TRBV15 with TRBJ1-2, with 7 bases aligning to TRBD1. CDR1 is LNHNV, CDR2 YYDKDF, per germline (reference sequence). The length of the CDR3 is 13 residues. J gave up 3 bases and V 3 bases, and 1 base lay outside the gene matches. CDR3 loop: CATSSGTDYGYTF. CDR3 coding DNA: TGTGCCACCAGCAGCGGGACAGACTATGGCTACACCTTC. Drawing the rest from reference TRBV15 and TRBJ1-2, the complete variable domain is DAMVIQNPRYQVTQFGKPVTLSCSQTLNHNVMYWYQQKSSQAPKLLFHYYDKDFNNEADTPDNFQSRRPNTSFCFLDIRSPGLGDTAMYLCATSSGTDYGYTFGSGTRLTVV.

The V call is TRBV11-2, the J call TRBJ2-2; D gene unclear. This CDR3 comprises 14 residues. V was pared by 5 bases and J by 4 bases, with 11 bases between. The V gene's germline CDR1 is SGHAT and CDR2 FQNNGV. CDR3 residues: CASSPVQATGELFF. CDR3 sequence (DNA): TGTGCCAGCAGCCCGGTTCAGGCCACCGGGGAGCTGTTTTTT.